A single sample gave rise to the 17 T cell receptor beta chains below, sequenced in a study of T cells after posttransplantation cyclophosphamide. The repertoire was sequenced with immunoSEQ multiplex PCR; TCRdb's copy has only in-frame clones and lacks some. The repertoire includes about 24,000 clones, roughly 82% of them detected once, and about 6.3% sits in the top ten. The sample was PBMCs. The source of these receptors is an older woman with a blood cancer, CMV-positive, and with a related stem cell donor.

The V gene is TRBV9, the J gene TRBJ2-5; TRBD2 aligns across 13 bases. Germline V CDR1 and CDR2: SGDLS, YYNGEE. The length of the CDR3 is 16 residues. J was trimmed by 1 base and V by 4 bases; bases with no gene match: 4. The CDR3 DNA follows: TGTGCCAGCAGCTTACGACTAGCGGGGGGCCAAGAGACCCAGTACTTC. Its protein product is CASSLRLAGGQETQYF.

V and J are TRBV27 and TRBJ2-1, with 11 bases that match TRBD2. There are 21 residues in the CDR3. V shed 5 bases, J shed 6 bases, and the junction held 24 bases outside the gene matches. Germline CDR1 is MNHEY and CDR2 is SMNVEV (reference sequence). The CDR3 sequence is CASSPTRSLPSGRRGFNEQFF. CDR3 in DNA: TGTGCCAGCAGTCCCACCCGAAGTCTGCCTAGCGGGAGGCGGGGTTTCAATGAGCAGTTCTTC.

This chain uses TRBV11-2 with TRBJ2-1; 8 bases are a match to TRBD2. This CDR3 spans 14 amino acids. V dropped 0 bases and J dropped 6; count of bases not matched to a gene: 1. The germline V gene encodes CDR1 SGHAT and CDR2 FQNNGV. For the CDR3, the DNA is TGTGCCAGCAGCTTAGAGAGCGGGAGCAATGAGCAGTTCTTC. Residues: CASSLESGSNEQFF.

V usage is TRBV7-2 and J usage is TRBJ2-5, with 16 bases aligning to TRBD2. This CDR3 has 16 residues. The germline V gene has CDR1 SGHTA and CDR2 FQGNSA. J was trimmed by 7 bases and V by 5 bases; bases with no gene match: 7. Written as DNA, the CDR3 is TGTGCCAGCAGCCAGGGACTAGCGGGAGGGCTGGGGACCCAGTACTTC. This codes for CASSQGLAGGLGTQYF.

The J gene is TRBJ1-1, the V gene TRBV2, with 7 positions matching TRBD1. The CDR3 totals 14 residues. Per the germline V gene, CDR1 is SNHLY and CDR2 is FYNNEI. The V segment lost 5 bases and the J segment 6 bases; nucleotides outside the gene matches: 9. CDR3 loop: CASSRNTGASEAFF. Written as DNA, the CDR3 is TGTGCCAGCAGTCGAAATACAGGGGCCTCTGAAGCTTTCTTT.

The gene calls are TRBV7-2 and TRBJ2-2; possible D gene TRBD2, 6 bases. The V gene lost 3 bases and the J gene lost 8 bases, with 16 bases spanning the gap. CDR1 and CDR2 from the germline V gene are SGHTA and FQGNSA. CDR3 length: 15 residues. Here the CDR3 reads CASSFGGVLGGELFF. The CDR3, as DNA: TGTGCCAGCAGCTTCGGGGGAGTCCTTGGTGGGGAGCTGTTTTTT.

This chain links TRBV18 with TRBJ1-6; the D gene is possibly TRBD1 (5 bases). This CDR3 is built from 12 residues. Germline values: CDR1 KGHSH, CDR2 LQKENI. V lost 2 bases to trimming and J lost 14 bases, with 10 bases between them. The CDR3 reads CASSPSGGSLHF. CDR3 bases: TGTGCCAGCTCACCATCCGGGGGTTCCCTCCACTTT.

The chain uses TRBV5-1 and TRBJ1-4, with D possibly being TRBD1 (6 bases). Germline values: CDR1 SGHRS, CDR2 YFSETQ. The V end was cut by 6 bases, the J end by 7 bases, with 16 bases between. This CDR3 region has 14 residues. The CDR3: CASTSGGGGEKLFF. CDR3 sequence (DNA): TGCGCCAGCACCAGTGGCGGGGGCGGTGAAAAACTGTTTTTT.

This clone appeared a few times. CDR3 sequence reads: CASSLGTGQGKAFF. The CDR3 DNA follows: TGTGCCAGCAGCTTGGGTACTGGACAGGGAAAAGCTTTCTTT. The V call is TRBV5-4, the J call TRBJ1-1; 8 nucleotides match TRBD1. Per the germline V gene, CDR1 is SGHNT and CDR2 is YYREEE (reference sequence). J lost 9 bases, V lost 0 bases, and 7 bases had no gene match. CDR3 length: 14 amino acids. The full variable domain, rest sourced from reference TRBV5-4 and TRBJ1-1, is ETGVTQSPTHLIKTRGQQVTLRCSSQSGHNTVSWYQQALGQGPQFIFQYYREEENGRGNFPPRFSGLQFPNYSSELNVNALELDDSALYLCASSLGTGQGKAFFGQGTRLTVV.

The chain employs TRBV6-6 and TRBJ2-3, with TRBD2 matching 8 bases. V gave up 7 bases and J gave up 3 bases; unmatched junction bases: 9. The CDR3 loop spans 15 amino acids. Germline CDR1 and CDR2: MNHNY and SVGAGI (reference sequence). CDR3 sequence: CASTGGASRTDTQYF. CDR3 DNA: TGTGCCAGCACGGGGGGGGCCTCGAGGACAGATACGCAGTATTTT.

The J gene is TRBJ2-1, the V gene TRBV18; tentative D call: TRBD2 (6 bases). The CDR3 runs to 15 residues. Germline lookup yields CDR1 KGHSH and CDR2 LQKENI. The germline V and J ends were trimmed by 6 bases and 3 bases, with 15 bases remaining between them. The CDR3 nucleotides are TGTGCCAGCTCGCCTCCGGGACTGCACTACAATGAGCAGTTCTTC. It encodes CASSPPGLHYNEQFF.

The V call is TRBV23-1, the J call TRBJ1-2, with TRBD1 matching over 8 bases. TRBV23-1 is an ORF for which the function is uncertain. The J segment lost 0 bases and the V segment lost 3 bases, leaving 6 bases of the junction unmatched. The CDR3 covers 16 residues. The CDR3 protein is CASSHPTRGPNYGYTF. In DNA form, the CDR3 reads TGCGCCAGCAGTCATCCCACCAGGGGGCCTAACTATGGCTACACCTTC.

Of note for this clone: An end of the junction does not agree with germline; a read error may underlie this. V is TRBV18 and J is TRBJ2-7, with D perhaps TRBD2 (6 bases). Germline CDR1 reads KGHSH; CDR2 reads LQKENI. This CDR3 comprises 14 residues. The CDR3 bases are TGTGCCAGCTCACGACTTGGGACGGACTACGGGCAGTACTTC. It yields the protein CASSRLGTDYGQYF.

V is TRBV19 and J is TRBJ1-4, with 7 nucleotides matching TRBD1. This CDR3 is built from 14 residues. V shed 5 bases, J shed 8 bases, and the junction held 8 bases outside the gene matches. Germline V gives CDR1 LNHDA, CDR2 SQIVND (reference sequence). For the CDR3, the DNA is TGTGCCAGTAGTCTCCTCGACAGGGAAGAAAAACTGTTTTTT. This sequence encodes CASSLLDREEKLFF. Using reference TRBV19 and TRBJ1-4 for the parts outside the CDR3, the full variable domain is DGGITQSPKYLFRKEGQNVTLSCEQNLNHDAMYWYRQDPGQGLRLIYYSQIVNDFQKGDIAEGYSVSREKKESFPLTVTSAQKNPTAFYLCASSLLDREEKLFFGSGTQLSVL.

The chain combines TRBV2 with TRBJ1-2, with D uncertain. The length of the CDR3 is 14 residues. The ends were cut back, 5 bases at V and 5 bases at J, with 15 bases in the middle. CDR1 and CDR2 (germline): SNHLY, FYNNEI. The chain's CDR3 is CASSSYGLLYGYTF. The CDR3 DNA reads as TGTGCCAGCAGTTCCTACGGCCTACTATATGGCTACACCTTC.

In this sample, this clone turned up a few times. The chain employs TRBV6-1 and TRBJ1-2; D gene uncertain. Germline V gene sequence: CDR1 MNHNS, CDR2 SASEGT. Deletions cut 1 base from V and 0 bases from J, with 9 bases between. The CDR3 length is 15 residues. CDR3 coding DNA: TGTGCCAGCAGTGAAGGTGGGCAGACTAACTATGGCTACACCTTC. This codes for CASSEGGQTNYGYTF.

This clone was counted once. The rearrangement joins TRBV19 to TRBJ2-4, with D possibly TRBD2 on 6 matching bases. The V end lost 5 bases, the J end lost 8 bases, and 13 bases lay between the germline ends. The CDR3 sequence is 13 residues long. In germline, CDR1 is LNHDA, CDR2 SQIVND (reference sequence). The CDR3 sequence: CASSHPGGDIQYF. As DNA, the CDR3 is TGTGCCAGTAGTCACCCCGGGGGAGACATTCAGTACTTC.